These 7 T cell receptor beta chains came from one sample sequenced in a study of T cells in Graves' hyperthyroidism and ophthalmopathy. TCR beta CDR3 regions were amplified from RNA transcripts. An initial round of RT-PCR targeting the TCR CDR3 relied on the HTBI primer set. One entry per CDR3 protein results from TCRdb running MiXCR on the multiplex PCR reads. The table has about 380,000 distinct CDR3 sequences, less than 20% seen once; the top ten hold over 35%. The sample was blood. The origin of the receptors is a man younger than 35 with Graves' ophthalmopathy.

This clonotype was picked up many times. The genes are TRBV2 and TRBJ1-5; D not resolved. The CDR3 length is 12 residues. The V end lost 6 bases, the J end lost 2 bases, and 5 bases lay between the germline ends. Germline values: CDR1 SNHLY, CDR2 FYNNEI. The CDR3 protein is CASRDGNQPQHF. The CDR3 DNA reads TGTGCCAGCAGGGACGGCAATCAGCCCCAGCATTTT.

Many counts were recorded for this clonotype. The rearrangement joins TRBV6-1 to TRBJ1-3; D remains ambiguous. V was trimmed by 0 bases and J by 3 bases, leaving 0 bases between them. The CDR3 length is 12 residues. The germline V gene has CDR1 MNHNS and CDR2 SASEGT. CDR3 sequence: CASSEAGNTIYF. The CDR3 DNA is TGTGCCAGCAGTGAAGCTGGAAACACCATATATTTT.

This clonotype was recorded a few times. The CDR3 protein is CASSTQPERGVDEQFF. The CDR3 region has the DNA TGTGCCAGCAGCACACAGCCGGAGCGGGGGGTGGATGAGCAGTTCTTC. The chain combines TRBV7-8 with TRBJ2-1; TRBD2 agrees at 9 bases. The germline CDR1 and CDR2 sequences are SGHVS and FQNEAQ. Unmatched junction bases numbered 13, after V lost 5 bases and J lost 8 bases. This CDR3 is 16 amino acids long.

Note on this clonotype: A much bigger clone sits one base away, suggesting this may be a read error. The rearrangement joins TRBV12-3 or TRBV12-4 to TRBJ2-7, with TRBD2 matching over 9 bases. CDR3 length: 16 amino acids. V shed 5 bases and J 2 bases; nucleotides not matched to a gene: 10. The CDR3 DNA follows: TGTGCCAGCAGTCTAAGACTAGCGGAGAACCCCTACGAGCAGTACTTC. This codes for CASSLRLAENPYEQYF.

This clonotype was seen more than once but under ten times. The chain combines TRBV5-1 with TRBJ2-7, with D possibly TRBD2 on 7 matching bases. Trimming took off 5 bases at V and 3 bases at J, with 12 bases between the two ends. The CDR3 consists of 13 residues. The germline V gene encodes CDR1 SGHRS and CDR2 YFSETQ. The CDR3 region is CASREGGGYEQYF. CDR3 DNA sequence: TGCGCCAGCAGAGAGGGGGGGGGCTACGAGCAGTACTTC.

On this clonotype itself: This may be a read error, as it is one base from a much larger clone. J is TRBJ1-5 and V is TRBV7-6, with a weak D call TRBD1 (6 bases). Trimming left V 3 bases short and J 5 bases short, with 14 bases between. CDR3 size: 15 residues. Germline V gene data show CDR1 as SGHVS and CDR2 as FNYEAQ. The CDR3 DNA sequence: TGTGCCAGCAGCTTGATGAGCAGGGGCGATCAGCCCCAGCATTTT. As protein: CASSLMSRGDQPQHF.

Concerning this clonotype: A much larger clone lies one base from this, so it may be a read error. The chain combines TRBV27 with TRBJ1-2; D unclear. Trimming left V 4 bases short and J 5 bases short, with 11 bases between. The CDR3 spans 13 residues. The germline CDR1 and CDR2 sequences are MNHEY and SMNVEV (reference sequence). Here the CDR3 reads CASSSSNQYGYTF. As DNA, the CDR3 is TGTGCCAGCAGTTCCTCGAATCAGTATGGCTACACCTTC.